This T cell receptor beta chain was recovered during a study of shared clonotypes between healthy human individuals. Study findings and constraints: The study generally estimated greater richness for naive than memory subsets. Despite large depth, rarefaction showed incomplete sorted-subset sequencing. Only blood underwent sampling, and tissue repertoires likely differ.

Assay used: immunoSEQ multiplex PCR; TCRdb lists only in-frame clones, some missing. The top ten hold over 0.09% of the sample, which has approximately 590,000 clones, nearly 97% seen once. The naive CD8 fraction comprised CD45RO-negative cells positively selected for CCR7 and excluded terminally differentiated effector memory CD45RA+ cells. All donors were Caucasian adults living in Nashville, Tennessee. The CDR3 has 16 amino acids. Trimming left V 0 bases short and J 1 base short, with 12 bases between. Germline CDR1 and CDR2: SGHRS and YFSETQ. Worth noting for this clone: Its antigen is unidentified.

Material for sequencing was naive CD8+ T cells sorted from blood. The sequence came from a woman aged 25-40 years in good health. This chain joins TRBV5-1 and TRBJ2-3, with D perhaps matching TRBD2 (6 bases). The DNA for the CDR3 is TGCGCCAGCAGCTTGGAGGCTCGCGGGGGCACAGATACGCAGTATTTT. Its protein product is CASSLEARGGTDTQYF.